Following are 20 T cell receptor beta chains from one sample sequenced in a study of T-cell memory formation after mild COVID-19. TCRdb independently ran MiXCR on the 5' RACE reads; one entry per CDR3 protein. The sample shows a few hundred thousand distinct CDR3 sequences, 25% of them seen only once. Sequencing was carried out using PBMCs or a T cell subset sorted from them (not recorded which). The origin of the receptors is an adult woman who had mild COVID-19 (a few samples of this study predate the infection). Cell type and time point are not known.

A few counts support this clonotype. The V call is TRBV5-1, the J call TRBJ1-4; tentative D call: TRBD1 (5 bases). The germline CDR1 and CDR2 sequences are SGHRS and YFSETQ. CDR3 size: 16 residues. Trimming shortened V by 0 bases and J by 0 bases, and 9 bases separated the two germline ends. DNA of the CDR3: TGCGCCAGCAGCTTGGTCCAGGGAGCAACTAATGAAAAACTGTTTTTT. It is translated as CASSLVQGATNEKLFF.

This clonotype was seen a handful of times. The V and J genes are TRBV9 and TRBJ2-1, with 14 positions matching TRBD2. CDR1 and CDR2 from the germline V gene are SGDLS and YYNGEE. V dropped 0 bases and J dropped 0; count of bases not matched to a gene: 2. The CDR3 spans 18 residues. The CDR3 DNA reads TGTGCCAGCAGCGTAGTGACTAGCGGGAGGGCCTCCTACAATGAGCAGTTCTTC. Translating it yields CASSVVTSGRASYNEQFF.

The gene calls are TRBV30 and TRBJ1-6, with TRBD1 matching 7 bases. Germline V lookup: CDR1 GTSNPN, CDR2 SVGIG (reference sequence). With V trimmed by 3 bases and J by 6 bases, 5 bases remained unmatched. This CDR3 is 14 amino acids long. CDR3 sequence (DNA): TGTGCCTGGAGACGGACAGGAGTTAATTCACCCCTCCACTTT. Its translation is CAWRRTGVNSPLHF.

This clonotype was detected a few times. The rearrangement joins TRBV3-1 to TRBJ2-7; D might be TRBD1 (6 bases). With 5 bases removed from V and 6 bases from J, the gap between germline ends came to 17 bases. This CDR3 region has 14 residues. CDR1 LGHDT and CDR2 YNNKEL come from the germline V gene (reference sequence). The CDR3 protein is CASSNHRRGTEQYF. The CDR3 DNA follows: TGTGCCAGCAGCAACCACCGCAGGGGAACCGAGCAGTACTTC.

This clonotype was picked up many times. This chain connects TRBV20-1 to TRBJ1-1, with TRBD1 as a possible D gene (5 bases). Deletions cut 6 bases from V and 1 base from J, with 12 bases between. The germline V gene has CDR1 DFQATT and CDR2 SNEGSKA (reference sequence). The CDR3 is 13 amino acids. CDR3 loop: CSATRDGNTEAFF. The CDR3 DNA is TGCAGTGCGACCCGGGACGGGAACACTGAAGCTTTCTTT.

The chain recombines TRBV5-5 with TRBJ2-3, with D possibly TRBD2 on 5 matching bases. The CDR3 consists of 15 residues. V lost 2 bases, J lost 2 bases, and 12 bases lay in between. The V gene's germline CDR1 is SGHKS and CDR2 YYEKEE (reference sequence). CDR3 region: CASSFRGESTDTQYF. The CDR3 DNA follows: TGTGCCAGCAGCTTTCGGGGAGAATCCACAGATACGCAGTATTTT.

The chain has TRBV7-2 and TRBJ1-1; D is undetermined. Germline values: CDR1 SGHTA, CDR2 FQGNSA. V shed 2 bases and J shed 4 bases, with 14 bases lying between them. The CDR3 contains 15 residues. Here the CDR3 DNA reads TGTGCCAGCAGCTTAATGGCCCGGATGGGCACTGAAGCTTTCTTT. Protein: CASSLMARMGTEAFF.

V usage is TRBV20-1 and J usage is TRBJ1-1, with 7 positions matching TRBD1. Germline V gene data show CDR1 as DFQATT and CDR2 as SNEGSKA (reference sequence). V was clipped by 2 bases and J by 7 bases; unmatched bases: 4. There are 12 residues in the CDR3. Written as DNA, the CDR3 is TGCAGTGCTAGAAAAGGACAGGATGAAGCTTTCTTT. Residues: CSARKGQDEAFF.

This clonotype was seen only a few times. This chain links TRBV29-1 with TRBJ1-5; TRBD1 agrees at 9 bases. CDR3 length: 15 amino acids. Germline assignment: CDR1 SQVTM and CDR2 ANQGSEA. The V and J ends lost 4 bases and 4 bases, in that order; junction bases with no gene match: 8. As DNA, the CDR3 is TGCAGCGTTGGATGGACAGGGGAGGGGAATCAGCCCCAGCATTTT. As protein: CSVGWTGEGNQPQHF.

This clonotype was picked up a small number of times. The chain employs TRBV11-1 and TRBJ2-3; D may be TRBD2 (6 bases). CDR1 and CDR2 from the germline V gene are SGHAT and FQDESV (reference sequence). The CDR3 totals 14 residues. Between the trimmed V and J ends, which lost 4 bases and 6 bases, there was a span of 14 bases. The CDR3: CASSYNRGSDTQYF. In DNA form, the CDR3 reads TGTGCCAGCAGCTATAACCGGGGGTCGGATACGCAGTATTTT.

This clonotype was detected only a few times. V is TRBV5-6 and J is TRBJ2-2; D is tentatively TRBD1 or TRBD2 (5 bases each). Germline CDR1 SGHDT, CDR2 YYEEEE. Trimming removed 3 bases at V and 7 bases at J, with 7 bases between. The CDR3 length is 12 residues. CDR3 sequence: CASSWDRGELFF. CDR3 sequence (DNA): TGTGCCAGCAGCTGGGACCGCGGGGAGCTGTTTTTT.

This clonotype was counted a few times. CDR3 DNA sequence: TGTGCCAGTAGTATAGACACCGGCTCCTACAATGAGCAGTTCTTC. Protein product: CASSIDTGSYNEQFF. The chain has TRBV19 and TRBJ2-1; D is ambiguous. CDR1 and CDR2 (germline): LNHDA, SQIVND (reference sequence). This CDR3 contains 15 residues. The V end lost 0 bases, the J end lost 0 bases, and 6 bases lay between the germline ends.

The chain recombines TRBV11-2 with TRBJ1-3, with a weak D call TRBD1 (5 bases). Germline assignment: CDR1 SGHAT and CDR2 FQNNGV. The ends were cut back, 3 bases at V and 4 bases at J, with 22 bases in the middle. CDR3 size: 18 residues. The CDR3 DNA follows: TGTGCCAGCAGCTTTCCGCGAGGGGCCCTCAAGGCCGGAAACACCATATATTTT. It yields the protein CASSFPRGALKAGNTIYF.

V and J are TRBV6-6 and TRBJ2-4, with 12 bases fitting TRBD2. The CDR3 extends over 16 amino acids. Germline-derived CDR1 and CDR2 are MNHNY and SVGAGI (reference sequence). The junction had 8 bases not matched to a gene; V was cut back by 5 bases and J by 6 bases. The CDR3 sequence: CASSARLAGVGNIQYF. Here the CDR3 DNA reads TGTGCCAGCAGTGCCCGACTAGCGGGAGTGGGAAACATTCAGTACTTC.

The J gene is TRBJ2-1, the V gene TRBV24-1; D may be TRBD1 or TRBD2 (7 bases each). CDR1 is KGHDR and CDR2 is SFDVKD in the germline V gene. This CDR3 has 15 amino acids. V lost 5 bases, J lost 3 bases, and 13 bases lay in between. CDR3 DNA sequence: TGTGCCACCAGTGGGGGGGGACAGTTCTACAATGAGCAGTTCTTC. Its translation: CATSGGGQFYNEQFF.

J is TRBJ2-1 and V is TRBV12-3 or TRBV12-4; TRBD2 is a possible D gene (6 bases). V was cut by 4 bases and J by 9 bases, with 19 bases left in between. The length of the CDR3 is 15 residues. The CDR3 region is CASSSPAGPFGEQFF. CDR3 nucleotide sequence: TGTGCCAGCAGTTCCCCAGCGGGCCCCTTCGGTGAGCAGTTCTTC.

This clonotype showed up just a few times. The chain joins TRBV10-3 to TRBJ2-3; D possibly corresponds to TRBD2 (5 bases). This CDR3 spans 13 amino acids. Germline CDR1 reads ENHRY; CDR2 reads SYGVKD. The V and J ends lost 11 bases and 0 bases respectively, with 12 bases between them. Here the CDR3 DNA reads TGTGCCGCCGGGGTCGTGAGCACAGATACGCAGTATTTT. As protein: CAAGVVSTDTQYF.

The J gene is TRBJ2-7, the V gene TRBV5-1, with D perhaps matching TRBD1 (6 bases). There are 15 residues in the CDR3. Per germline, CDR1 SGHRS and CDR2 YFSETQ. V was shortened by 1 base and J by 3 bases, with 14 bases between the two germline ends. CDR3 in amino acids: CASSLLRTASYEQYF. For the CDR3, the DNA is TGCGCCAGCAGCTTGCTTCGGACAGCCAGCTACGAGCAGTACTTC.

The chain couples TRBV9 to TRBJ1-2; 9 bases align to TRBD1. With V trimmed by 4 bases and J by 6 bases, 13 bases remained unmatched. The length of the CDR3 is 16 residues. Germline CDR1 and CDR2: SGDLS and YYNGEE. CDR3 nucleotides: TGTGCCAGCAGCACACATAAAACCGGGACAGGGAATGGCTACACCTTC. This codes for CASSTHKTGTGNGYTF.

The chain employs TRBV29-1 and TRBJ2-1, with D possibly TRBD2 on 6 matching bases. V gave up 0 bases and J gave up 14 bases, with 11 bases separating them. Germline CDR1 is SQVTM and CDR2 is ANQGSEA. The CDR3 has 11 amino acids. CDR3 region: CSVEEGGDKFF. Written as DNA, the CDR3 is TGCAGCGTTGAAGAAGGAGGGGATAAGTTCTTC.